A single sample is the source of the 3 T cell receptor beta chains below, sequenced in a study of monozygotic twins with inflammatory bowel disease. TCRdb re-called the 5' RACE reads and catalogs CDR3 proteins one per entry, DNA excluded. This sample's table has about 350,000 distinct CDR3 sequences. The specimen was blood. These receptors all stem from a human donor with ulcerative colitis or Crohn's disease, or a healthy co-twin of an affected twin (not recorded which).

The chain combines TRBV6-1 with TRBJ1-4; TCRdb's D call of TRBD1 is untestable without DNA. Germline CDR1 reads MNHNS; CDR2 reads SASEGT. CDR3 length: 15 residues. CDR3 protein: CASSDYRVTNEKLFF.

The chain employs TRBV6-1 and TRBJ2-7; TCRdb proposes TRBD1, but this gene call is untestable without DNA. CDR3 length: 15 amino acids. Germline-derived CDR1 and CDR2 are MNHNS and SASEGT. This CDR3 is CASSDPGQELYEQYF.

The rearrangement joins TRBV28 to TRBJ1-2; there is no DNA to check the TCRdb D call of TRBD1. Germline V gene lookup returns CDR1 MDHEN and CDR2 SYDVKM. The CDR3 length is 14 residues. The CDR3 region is CASSLYRGLYGYTF.